This T cell receptor beta chain originates from a study of blood T cell repertoires in COVID-19. V gave up 11 bases and J gave up 0 bases, with 13 bases separating them. The CDR3 totals 13 residues. Germline V gene lookup returns CDR1 SNHLY and CDR2 FYNNEI. Assignment of participants to cohorts was predicated upon participant-reported clinical history. Clones were read by immunoSEQ multiplex PCR, and TCRdb kept only the in-frame ones, dropping some. The sample consists of some 200,000 clones, approximately 90% of them appearing once. The TCR comes from a woman under 30 who had recovered from COVID-19. What was sequenced was PBMCs or T cells enriched from blood (not recorded which). The chain uses TRBV2 and TRBJ2-5; perhaps TRBD2 as D (6 bases). As DNA, the CDR3 is TGTGCCGGTGGGGGGACTTACCAAGAGACCCAGTACTTC. Protein product: CAGGGTYQETQYF.